This T cell receptor beta chain derives from a study of cytomegalovirus exposure and HLA in healthy donors. Study results and limitations: An analysis done earlier found most TCR beta V segments productive about 90% or about 30% of the time. The authors considered a cluster of highly shared sequence variants likely to be a sequencing artifact.

Amplification used 60 Vbeta primers and 13 Jbeta primers. This table comes from immunoSEQ multiplex PCR, and its TCRdb copy is limited to in-frame clones, with some not included. The sample has about 270,000 clones, roughly 70% seen once. Healthy bone marrow donors made up the donors. A note on this clone: Its antigen is unknown.

This TCR came from a female donor in good health and CMV-seronegative. Sequencing was done on a sample of PBMCs.

DNA for the CDR3: TGTGCCAGCAGCGCGTCTTGGACAGGCCCTCAAGAGACCCAGTACTTC. This gives the protein CASSASWTGPQETQYF. The chain joins TRBV11-2 to TRBJ2-5, with 7 bases lining up with TRBD1. Germline V lookup: CDR1 SGHAT, CDR2 FQNNGV. The V segment lost 5 bases and the J segment 2 bases; nucleotides outside the gene matches: 11. The CDR3 has 16 residues.